This T cell receptor beta chain is drawn from a study of beta chain features in type 1 diabetes. Study-level results: More deletions and fewer insertions at VDJ junctions were seen in type 1 diabetes patients. Type 1 diabetes patients had TCRB CDR3s that were shorter (moderately but significantly so) in all four CD4+ subsets.

Concerning this clone itself: Its antigen is as yet unknown.

The entirety of the isolated RNA underwent reverse transcription, so expressed TCRB transcripts were sequenced. Reads from naive, central memory and regulatory T cell samples averaged about 3.3 million. Generated by immunoSEQ multiplex PCR, the TCRdb table keeps only in-frame clones and is missing some. The sample has hundreds of thousands of clones, about 12% seen once. Without exception, sorted populations had purity beyond 95%. This TCR was sampled from a woman aged 18-35 years with type 1 diabetes. The sequenced sample was naive CD4+ T cells from blood.

In nucleotides, the CDR3 is TGTGCCAGCAGCTCAAAACTGACGACAGCGAACACTGAAGCTTTCTTT. Its protein product is CASSSKLTTANTEAFF. The rearrangement joins TRBV7-8 to TRBJ1-1, with D perhaps TRBD1 (5 bases). Trimming left V 4 bases short and J 1 base short, with 16 bases between. CDR1 is SGHVS, CDR2 FQNEAQ, per germline. The CDR3 length is 16 residues.